Below, one T cell receptor beta chain is given with its context. The source of the sample is a study of blood T cell repertoires in COVID-19. Study background: Specimens from acute and convalescent COVID-19 originated in the United States, Italy and Spain. Sources were T cells, B-cell-depleted T cells, or PBMCs; the material itself was cDNA or gDNA.

Study processing details: For nucleated cells, counts were estimated from reference gene primer amplification. The assay was immunoSEQ multiplex PCR, and TCRdb's table has in-frame clones only and misses some. That table furnishes V, J and clone size, whereas the DNA furnished D and trimming. The data show about 360,000 clones, roughly 86% seen once. Germline CDR1 is MGHRA and CDR2 is YSYEKL. The V gene end was trimmed by 4 bases and the J gene end by 0 bases; junction bases not matched to a gene: 9. The CDR3 has 18 amino acids. The chain carries TRBV4-1 and TRBJ1-6; 7 nucleotides match TRBD1. The sample was peripheral blood. This TCR came from a human donor with acute or convalescent COVID-19. The donor label of this sample is uncertain. The CDR3 bases are TGCGCCAGCAGCCGTCGGGACAGCCCTAGCTCCTATAATTCACCCCTCCACTTT. It translates to CASSRRDSPSSYNSPLHF.